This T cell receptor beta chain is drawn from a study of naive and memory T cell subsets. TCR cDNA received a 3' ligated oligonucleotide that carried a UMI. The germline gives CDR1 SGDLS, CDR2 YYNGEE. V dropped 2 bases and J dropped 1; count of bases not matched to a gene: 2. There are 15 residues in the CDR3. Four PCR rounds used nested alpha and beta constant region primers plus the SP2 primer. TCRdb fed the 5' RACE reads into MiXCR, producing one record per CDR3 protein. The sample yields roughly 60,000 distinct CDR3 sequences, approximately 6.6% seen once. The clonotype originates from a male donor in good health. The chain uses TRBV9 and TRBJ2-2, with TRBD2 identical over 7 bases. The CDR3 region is CASSVGLLNTGELFF. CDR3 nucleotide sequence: TGTGCCAGCAGCGTGGGACTACTGAACACCGGGGAGCTGTTTTTT. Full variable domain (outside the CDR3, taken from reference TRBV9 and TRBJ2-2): DSGVTQTPKHLITATGQRVTLRCSPRSGDLSVYWYQQSLDQGLQFLIQYYNGEERAKGNILERFSAQQFPDLHSELNLSSLELGDSALYFCASSVGLLNTGELFFGEGSRLTVL.